This paragraph reports one TCR beta chain. This entry comes from a study of blood T cell repertoires in COVID-19. On the study more broadly: PBMCs, B-cell-depleted T cells, or T cells provided the cDNA or gDNA that made up the material.

The germline V gene encodes CDR1 ENHRY and CDR2 SYGVKD. The CDR3 has 12 residues. V was cut by 10 bases and J by 2 bases, with 11 bases left in between. Per the authors' pipeline: How many nucleated cells were present was estimated from reference gene primer amplification. Libraries were prepared by immunoSEQ multiplex PCR; TCRdb keeps only in-frame clonotypes and omits some of them. V and J calls and clone size are given by that table; D and trimming were obtained from the DNA. In the table there are fewer than 150,000 clones, roughly 86% of which are singletons. The rearrangement links TRBV10-3 to TRBJ2-5; D is perhaps TRBD1 (6 bases). Sequenced sample: peripheral blood. The TCR was taken from a man aged 50 to 59 with active or convalescent COVID-19. For the CDR3, the DNA is TGTGCCAGTGGACAGTCTCAAGAGACCCAGTACTTC. Protein sequence: CASGQSQETQYF.